This entry concerns a single T cell receptor beta chain. This entry belongs to a study of blood T cell repertoires in COVID-19. The data were produced by immunoSEQ multiplex PCR, yet TCRdb's version contains in-frame clones alone and is incomplete. The data show approximately 350,000 clones, 80% to 90% seen once. Trimming left V 5 bases short and J 11 bases short, with 23 bases between. Germline CDR1 and CDR2: SGHRS and YFSETQ. This CDR3 comprises 15 residues. The TCR comes from a man between 25 and 39 years old with active or convalescent COVID-19. The sequenced sample was peripheral blood. The V and J genes are TRBV5-1 and TRBJ2-1; tentative D call: TRBD2 (5 bases). The CDR3, as DNA: TGCGCCAGCAGTTCCGTTTCTACCTTTAGCGCCCAGCAGTTCTTC. The encoded protein is CASSSVSTFSAQQFF.